Listed below are T cell receptor beta chains from one sample, sequenced in a study of PD-1 blockade in classical Hodgkin lymphoma. This table comes from immunoSEQ multiplex PCR, and its TCRdb copy is limited to in-frame clones, with some not included. Of roughly 3,000 clones listed, less than 75% are singletons. The sequencing input was CD8+ T cells from blood. These receptors all stem from a human donor with classical Hodgkin lymphoma. Each CDR3 is given with its conserved first and last residue. Where a row states a size, it is once, few, many or the class of an expanded clone; other rows omit it.

clone_size	v_call	j_call	cdr3_aa
once	TRBV4-1	TRBJ2-3	CASSQEVRDTQYF
NA	TRBV6-4	TRBJ2-1	CASSDSTGSYNEQFF
NA	TRBV5-1	TRBJ2-2	CASSPRQGLSGGELFF
NA	TRBV6-5	TRBJ2-2	CASVQTTGDGELFF
NA	TRBV28	TRBJ2-1	CASRLGGTHNEQFF
NA	TRBV5-1	TRBJ1-1	CASSSDRGGRGTEAFF
NA	TRBV5-1	TRBJ2-3	CASSPQPPRDTQYF
NA	TRBV2	TRBJ1-2	CASKGTAYGYTF
few	TRBV28	TRBJ1-4	CASSLERGVTNEKLFF
NA	TRBV19	TRBJ1-5	CASSLWTGDQPQHF
NA	TRBV27	TRBJ2-7	CASSLWGSVPSYEQYF
once	TRBV6-1	TRBJ1-5	CASSESEGGNQPQHF
few	TRBV27	TRBJ1-2	CASSLYWGLADGYTF
NA	TRBV10-3	TRBJ2-7	CAISESIDRDEQYF
once	TRBV6-4	TRBJ2-2	CASSDGTGDTGELFF
NA	TRBV2	TRBJ1-4	CASSEALQGGKLFF
NA	TRBV7-2	TRBJ2-3	CASSLGTILTDTQYF
once	TRBV5-4	TRBJ2-7	CASSPGIFSYEQYF
NA	TRBV4-1	TRBJ2-5	CASSHPSGASGIQETQYF
once	TRBV7-6	TRBJ2-1	CASSLAGGRLYNEQFF
NA	TRBV5-1	TRBJ2-5	CASSLMGRGGGETQYF
NA	TRBV5-1	TRBJ2-7	CASSLESNEQYF
NA	TRBV5-6	TRBJ1-3	CASSFGGNTIYF
NA	TRBV28	TRBJ1-3	CASSLVGNTIYF
NA	TRBV9	TRBJ2-3	CASSVEPPGGTDTQYF
NA	TRBV25-1	TRBJ2-7	CASSEGDSPRGVYEQYF
few	TRBV6-1	TRBJ2-7	CASSPALAYEQYF
NA	TRBV5-4	TRBJ2-3	CASSLGPRPDTQYF
NA	TRBV4-1	TRBJ2-7	CASSPRDQDYEQYF
few	TRBV18	TRBJ1-3	CASSREVLGTGNTIYF
once	TRBV19	TRBJ2-1	CASSIGGLAGEQFF
NA	TRBV6-4	TRBJ2-2	CASSEGNTGELFF
NA	TRBV5-5	TRBJ2-5	CASSLLSRGQETQYF
NA	TRBV10-1	TRBJ2-1	CASSERGGGTDNEQFF
few	TRBV6-1	TRBJ2-3	CASEGGSSTDTQYF
NA	TRBV7-9	TRBJ1-2	CASSLDRDAGYTF
NA	TRBV7-9	TRBJ2-7	CASSLAPGLADFGQYF